One sample yielded the 18 T cell receptor beta chains listed below, sequenced in a study of control samples from healthy donors and cancer patients. Clones were read by immunoSEQ multiplex PCR, and TCRdb kept only the in-frame ones, dropping some. Altogether 170,000 or so clones are present, around 94% being singletons, with the ten largest covering approximately 1.5%. The sample comprised blood. These receptors came from a woman aged 18-30 years in good health.

The count of this clone is one. This chain joins TRBV12-3 or TRBV12-4 and TRBJ1-4; D might be TRBD1 (6 bases). This CDR3 has 13 amino acids. V was clipped by 7 bases and J by 7 bases, with 13 bases between them. In nucleotides, the CDR3 is TGTGCCAGCACGAAACAGGGTCGTGAAAAACTGTTTTTT. This gives the protein CASTKQGREKLFF.

This rearrangement joins TRBV18 to TRBJ2-2, with 7 bases aligning to TRBD1. Per germline, CDR1 KGHSH and CDR2 LQKENI. The CDR3 is 16 residues long. V shed 4 bases, J shed 7 bases, and the junction held 12 bases outside the gene matches. The CDR3 DNA reads TGTGCCAGCTCACGATATAACGACAGGGACAGCGGGGAGCTGTTTTTT. Translation: CASSRYNDRDSGELFF.

V gene TRBV5-1 combines with J gene TRBJ2-1; TRBD2 matches at 12 bases. V lost 2 bases, J lost 6 bases, and 3 bases stayed unmatched. The CDR3 length is 15 residues. Germline CDR1 and CDR2: SGHRS and YFSETQ. CDR3 sequence reads: CASSLQLAGGNEQFF. In nucleotides, the CDR3 is TGCGCCAGCAGCTTACAACTAGCGGGAGGCAATGAGCAGTTCTTC.

The gene calls are TRBV14 and TRBJ1-1; 7 nucleotides match TRBD1. Germline values: CDR1 SGHDN, CDR2 FVKESK. V lost 4 bases, J lost 3 bases, and 2 bases stayed unmatched. This CDR3 has 13 residues. The CDR3 reads CASSRGTDTEAFF. The CDR3 nucleotides read TGTGCCAGCAGCCGAGGGACAGACACTGAAGCTTTCTTT.

The V and J genes are TRBV18 and TRBJ2-3, with 12 nucleotides matching TRBD2. The CDR3 has 15 residues. Germline CDR1 KGHSH, CDR2 LQKENI. Trimming at V came to 3 bases and at J to 6 bases, leaving 4 bases not matched to a gene. The CDR3 nucleotides read TGTGCCAGCTCACCGACTAGCGGGGGCCGGGATACGCAGTATTTT. It codes for CASSPTSGGRDTQYF.

The chain employs TRBV5-6 and TRBJ1-3; no definite D call. The V and J ends lost 2 bases and 1 base respectively, with 4 bases between them. The germline V gene encodes CDR1 SGHDT and CDR2 YYEEEE. The CDR3 runs 13 residues. CDR3 nucleotide sequence: TGTGCCAGCAGCTTCGGGTCTGGAAACACCATATATTTT. Translation: CASSFGSGNTIYF.

This rearrangement joins TRBV5-1 to TRBJ2-5; 7 positions agree with TRBD1. CDR3 size: 14 residues. Germline V gives CDR1 SGHRS, CDR2 YFSETQ. V was pared by 4 bases and J by 2 bases, with 5 bases of the junction left unmatched. The CDR3: CASSTGQIQETQYF. DNA for the CDR3: TGCGCCAGCAGCACGGGACAGATACAAGAGACCCAGTACTTC.

The chain uses TRBV5-8 and TRBJ2-7, with D perhaps given as TRBD1 or TRBD2 (6 bases each). The CDR3 loop spans 14 amino acids. The V gene's germline CDR1 is SGHTS and CDR2 YDEGEE. V lost 4 bases, J lost 6 bases, and 17 bases lay in between. CDR3 residues: CASSRGGPYCEQYF. DNA for the CDR3: TGTGCCAGCAGCCGTGGGGGGCCATACTGCGAGCAGTACTTC.

The chain has TRBV7-9 and TRBJ2-7, with unresolved D. With 5 bases removed from V and 0 bases from J, the gap between germline ends came to 14 bases. The CDR3 runs 15 residues. Germline V gene data show CDR1 as SEHNR and CDR2 as FQNEAQ (reference sequence). CDR3 bases: TGTGCCAGCAGCCTCGGGCAGCCGAGCTCCTACGAGCAGTACTTC. It translates to CASSLGQPSSYEQYF.

V and J are TRBV3-1 (or the pseudogene TRBV3-2) and TRBJ1-1, with D tentatively TRBD1 (6 bases). V was cut by 1 base and J by 3 bases, with 9 bases left in between. The CDR3 contains 14 residues. Germline CDR1 is LGHDT and CDR2 is YNNKEL (reference sequence). In DNA, the CDR3 is TGTGCCAGCAGCCAAGTCAGGGGACACACTGAAGCTTTCTTT. This translates into CASSQVRGHTEAFF.

J is TRBJ1-1 and V is TRBV9; no definite D call. Trimming took off 1 base at V and 1 base at J, with 8 bases between the two ends. This CDR3 has 14 residues. Per germline, CDR1 SGDLS and CDR2 YYNGEE. The CDR3 protein is CASSVLTENTEAFF. The CDR3 DNA sequence: TGTGCCAGCAGCGTACTCACAGAGAACACTGAAGCTTTCTTT.

The rearrangement joins TRBV2 to TRBJ1-5; no firm D call. Germline V lookup: CDR1 SNHLY, CDR2 FYNNEI. The CDR3 has 13 amino acids. Deletions cut 4 bases from V and 1 base from J, with 5 bases between. This CDR3 reads CASSAESNQPQHF. DNA for the CDR3: TGTGCCAGCAGTGCAGAGAGCAATCAGCCCCAGCATTTT.

The table lists this clone with a few counts. V usage is TRBV7-2 and J usage is TRBJ1-4; D might be TRBD1 (5 bases). This CDR3 comprises 16 residues. V was shortened by 3 bases and J by 7 bases, with 18 bases between the two germline ends. Germline CDR1 SGHTA, CDR2 FQGNSA. The CDR3 sequence is CASSFWTGTLGEKLFF. The CDR3 DNA follows: TGTGCCAGCAGCTTCTGGACCGGGACTTTGGGTGAAAAACTGTTTTTT.

The CDR3, as DNA: TGTGCCAGCAGCGAGTCACAGGGGGGTTCCCTTAAGCAGTTCTTC. It yields the protein CASSESQGGSLKQFF. The chain employs TRBV7-2 and TRBJ2-1; the match to TRBD1 covers 8 bases. CDR1 and CDR2 from the germline V gene are SGHTA and FQGNSA. CDR3 length: 15 amino acids. Losses at the gene ends were 5 bases for V and 11 bases for J; bases not matched to a gene: 14.

Written as DNA, the CDR3 is TGTGCCAGCAGCTCGACAGTTAGCAATCAGCCCCAGCATTTT. It yields the protein CASSSTVSNQPQHF. V is TRBV7-9 and J is TRBJ1-5; a weak D match, TRBD1 (5 bases). In germline, CDR1 is SEHNR, CDR2 FQNEAQ (reference sequence). Trimming stripped 4 bases from V and 0 bases from J, with 7 bases between. CDR3 size: 14 residues.

The chain employs TRBV4-3 and TRBJ2-4, with TRBD2 matching 8 bases. Trimming cost V 0 bases and J 8 bases; bases outside gene matches: 9. There are 16 residues in the CDR3. Germline V gene data show CDR1 as LGHNA and CDR2 as YSLEER. In nucleotides, the CDR3 is TGCGCCAGCAGCCAAGATTGGGCGGGAGGACGGGACATTCAGTACTTC. Its protein product is CASSQDWAGGRDIQYF.

This rearrangement joins TRBV5-1 to TRBJ1-1; tentatively, D is TRBD1 (5 bases). The CDR3 totals 16 residues. Germline lookup yields CDR1 SGHRS and CDR2 YFSETQ. V shed 4 bases and J shed 0 bases, with 16 bases lying between them. The chain's CDR3 is CASSPGRGAVNTEAFF. Written as DNA, the CDR3 is TGCGCCAGCAGCCCGGGACGAGGAGCGGTGAACACTGAAGCTTTCTTT. Supplemented by reference TRBV5-1 and TRBJ1-1, the full variable domain reads KAGVTQTPRYLIKTRGQQVTLSCSPISGHRSVSWYQQTPGQGLQFLFEYFSETQRNKGNFPGRFSGRQFSNSRSEMNVSTLELGDSALYLCASSPGRGAVNTEAFFGQGTRLTVV.

The rearrangement uses TRBV9 and TRBJ2-5; D perhaps matches TRBD2 (6 bases). The CDR3 runs to 15 residues. Trimming took off 3 bases at V and 4 bases at J, with 16 bases between the two ends. In germline, CDR1 is SGDLS, CDR2 YYNGEE. CDR3 coding DNA: TGTGCCAGCAGCGCCTACACTGGGGGAGGAGAGACCCAGTACTTC. It codes for CASSAYTGGGETQYF.